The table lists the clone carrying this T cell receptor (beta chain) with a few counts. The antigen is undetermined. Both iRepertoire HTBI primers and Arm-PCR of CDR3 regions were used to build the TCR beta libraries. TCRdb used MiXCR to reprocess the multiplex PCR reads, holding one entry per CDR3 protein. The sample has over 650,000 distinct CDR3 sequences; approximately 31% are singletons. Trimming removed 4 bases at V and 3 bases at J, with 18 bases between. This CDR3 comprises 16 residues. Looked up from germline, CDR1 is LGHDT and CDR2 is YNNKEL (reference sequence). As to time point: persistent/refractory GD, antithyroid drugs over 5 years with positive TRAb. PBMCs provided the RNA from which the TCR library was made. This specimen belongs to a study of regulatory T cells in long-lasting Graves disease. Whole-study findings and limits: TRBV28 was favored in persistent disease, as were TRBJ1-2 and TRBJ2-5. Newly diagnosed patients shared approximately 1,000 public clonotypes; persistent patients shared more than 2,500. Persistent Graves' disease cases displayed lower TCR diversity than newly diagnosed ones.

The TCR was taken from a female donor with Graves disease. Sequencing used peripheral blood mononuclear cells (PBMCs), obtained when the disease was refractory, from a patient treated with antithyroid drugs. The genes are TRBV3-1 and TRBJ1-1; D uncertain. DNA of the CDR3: TGTGCCAGCAGCCTGGGATTTTCCCGGTGGGACACTGAAGCTTTCTTT. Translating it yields CASSLGFSRWDTEAFF.